This TCR beta chain was identified during a study of CD8+ T cells in alopecia areata. Overall study context: The investigators scored severity in treated patients by the percentage of affected scalp area.

About this clone itself: Its antigen remains unidentified.

The V gene's germline CDR1 is SNHLY and CDR2 FYNNEI. The CDR3 is 14 amino acids. Between the trimmed V and J ends, which lost 6 bases and 4 bases, there was a span of 15 bases. TCR sequencing used cDNA made by reverse transcription of extracted RNA. This table comes from immunoSEQ multiplex PCR, and its TCRdb copy is limited to in-frame clones, with some not included. The data contain approximately 220,000 clones, more than 30% of them seen just once; the ten biggest clones take up around 0.48%. Treatment specified: oral pan-JAK inhibitor, 5-10 mg twice daily. Collected material from alopecia areata patients comprised lesional scalp punch biopsies and peripheral blood. Study findings and constraints: Scalp sequencing captures resident alphabeta T cells of normal skin too.

Here the sequenced sample was CD4+ T cells sorted from blood, taken at approximately week 30, from a patient treated with tofacitinib. This chain uses TRBV2 with TRBJ1-1, with D maybe TRBD1 (5 bases). The TCR was taken from a human donor with alopecia areata. The CDR3 loop is CASREGPTPTEAFF. The CDR3 coding sequence is TGTGCCAGCAGGGAGGGACCGACTCCCACTGAAGCTTTCTTT. The variable domain in full, completed from reference TRBV2 and TRBJ1-1, reads EPEVTQTPSHQVTQMGQEVILRCVPISNHLYFYWYRQILGQKVEFLVSFYNNEISEKSEIFDDQFSVERPDGSNFTLKIRSTKLEDSAMYFCASREGPTPTEAFFGQGTRLTVV.